The rows below give T cell receptor beta chains drawn from one sample of a study of shared clonotypes between healthy human individuals. The data were produced by immunoSEQ multiplex PCR, yet TCRdb's version contains in-frame clones alone and is incomplete. The sample consists of about 2 million clones, roughly 94% of them appearing once. Sequencing was done on a sample of naive CD4+ T cells sorted from blood. These receptors all stem from a man between 18 and 29 years old in good health. Both conserved end residues are part of each CDR3. The order of the fields is clone size, D gene, V gene, J gene, CDR3 length, CDR3 protein, CDR3 DNA. The D gene is left open where the match is weak. For some rows the clone size is stated as once, few or many, or as a class when expanded; others skip it.

once	NA	TRBV5-1	TRBJ2-2	15	CASSLQGTETGELFF	TGCGCCAGCAGCTTGCAGGGGACGGAGACCGGGGAGCTGTTTTTT
NA	NA	TRBV5-5	TRBJ2-2	16	CASSPQGGGNTGELFF	TGTGCCAGCAGCCCCCAGGGAGGAGGTAACACCGGGGAGCTGTTTTTT
few	NA	TRBV6-5	TRBJ2-5	12	CATGLHPGTQYF	TGTGCCACCGGACTCCACCCCGGGACCCAGTACTTC
NA	NA	TRBV4-1	TRBJ1-3	16	CASSQALGISGNTIYF	TGCGCCAGCAGCCAAGCACTGGGTATTTCAGGAAACACCATATATTTT
NA	NA	TRBV7-3	TRBJ1-1	13	CASSLGGSTEAFF	TGTGCCAGCAGCTTAGGAGGGTCCACTGAAGCTTTCTTT
NA	NA	TRBV28	TRBJ1-6	12	CASSLGGRVPHF	TGTGCCAGCAGTTTAGGAGGACGGGTCCCACACTTT
NA	TRBD1	TRBV28	TRBJ1-5	16	CASSLPGQGSNQPQHF	TGTGCCAGCAGTTTACCTGGACAGGGGAGCAATCAGCCCCAGCATTTT
NA	NA	TRBV4-2	TRBJ1-2	16	CASSQESAKSGNGYTF	TGTGCCAGCAGCCAAGAATCAGCCAAGAGCGGGAATGGCTACACCTTC
NA	TRBD1	TRBV2	TRBJ2-2	15	CASSEGTGNTGELFF	TGTGCCAGCAGTGAAGGGACAGGAAACACCGGGGAGCTGTTTTTT
NA	TRBD2	TRBV19	TRBJ2-5	15	CASKRLAGGPETQYF	TGTGCCAGTAAAAGACTAGCGGGAGGGCCAGAGACCCAGTACTTC
NA	TRBD1	TRBV10-3	TRBJ2-2	15	CATIAGTENTGELFF	TGTGCCACTATAGCCGGGACAGAAAACACCGGGGAGCTGTTTTTT